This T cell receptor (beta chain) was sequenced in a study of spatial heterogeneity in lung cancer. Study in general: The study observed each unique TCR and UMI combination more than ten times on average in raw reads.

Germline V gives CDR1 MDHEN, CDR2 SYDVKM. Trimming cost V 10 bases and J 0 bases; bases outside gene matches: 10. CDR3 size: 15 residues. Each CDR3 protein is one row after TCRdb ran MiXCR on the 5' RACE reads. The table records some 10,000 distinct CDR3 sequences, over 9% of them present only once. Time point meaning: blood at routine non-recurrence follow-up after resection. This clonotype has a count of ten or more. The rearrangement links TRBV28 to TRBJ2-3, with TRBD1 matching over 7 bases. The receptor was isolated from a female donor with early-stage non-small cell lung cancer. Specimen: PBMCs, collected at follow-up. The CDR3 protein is CATSLAGGSTDTQYF. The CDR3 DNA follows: TGTGCCACGAGTCTGGCAGGGGGTAGCACAGATACGCAGTATTTT. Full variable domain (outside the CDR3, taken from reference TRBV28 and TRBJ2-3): DVKVTQSSRYLVKRTGEKVFLECVQDMDHENMFWYRQDPGLGLRLIYFSYDVKMKEKGDIPEGYSVSREKKERFSLILESASTNQTSMYLCATSLAGGSTDTQYFGPGTRLTVL.